These T cell receptor beta chains were read from a single sample in a study of blood T cells in healthy people across ages. TCRdb ran MiXCR on the 5' RACE reads and lists one entry per CDR3 protein. The data hold 600,000 to 850,000 distinct CDR3 sequences, with around 25% observed a single time. The same specimen was also included in a second study, on T cells of mothers and their children.

Sequenced material: blood. The receptors stem from a boy younger than 18 in good health. Each CDR3 is given with its conserved first and last residue. The order of the fields is J gene, D gene, clone size, V gene, CDR3 protein, CDR3 DNA. The D gene is left open where the match is weak. Rows may omit the clone size; those that give it use once, few, many or a size class.

j_call: TRBJ2-3
d_call: NA
clone_size: few
v_call: TRBV7-3
cdr3_aa: CASSSPGLRQGTDTQYF
cdr3_nt: TGTGCCAGCAGCTCGCCGGGGCTACGTCAAGGCACAGATACGCAGTATTTT

j_call: TRBJ2-5
d_call: TRBD2
clone_size: NA
v_call: TRBV7-9
cdr3_aa: CASSSPTSGEIQETQYF
cdr3_nt: TGTGCCAGCAGCTCCCCGACTAGCGGGGAGATCCAAGAGACCCAGTACTTC

j_call: TRBJ1-1
d_call: NA
clone_size: once
v_call: TRBV27
cdr3_aa: CASSLWAPGTEAFF
cdr3_nt: TGTGCCAGCAGTCTATGGGCACCGGGTACTGAAGCTTTCTTT

j_call: TRBJ2-7
d_call: NA
clone_size: NA
v_call: TRBV28
cdr3_aa: CASRRDPWGTYEQYF
cdr3_nt: TGTGCCAGCAGACGCGATCCGTGGGGTACGTACGAGCAGTACTTC

j_call: TRBJ1-6
d_call: NA
clone_size: few
v_call: TRBV12-3/TRBV12-4
cdr3_aa: CASSLMGGFRSPLHF
cdr3_nt: TGTGCCAGCAGTTTAATGGGTGGGTTTCGATCACCCCTCCACTTT

j_call: TRBJ1-1
d_call: NA
clone_size: NA
v_call: TRBV27
cdr3_aa: CASNAGGAVTEAFF
cdr3_nt: TGTGCCAGCAACGCGGGGGGGGCTGTCACTGAAGCTTTCTTT

j_call: TRBJ2-1
d_call: NA
clone_size: few
v_call: TRBV6-1
cdr3_aa: CASSEVAEGEQFF
cdr3_nt: TGTGCCAGCAGTGAAGTGGCGGAGGGTGAGCAGTTCTTC

j_call: TRBJ2-1
d_call: NA
clone_size: many
v_call: TRBV3-1
cdr3_aa: CASSLTSGGYNEQFF
cdr3_nt: TGTGCCAGCAGCTTGACTAGTGGAGGGTACAATGAGCAGTTCTTC

j_call: TRBJ1-4
d_call: TRBD1
clone_size: once
v_call: TRBV6-1
cdr3_aa: CASSEVRTGREKLFF
cdr3_nt: TGTGCCAGCAGTGAAGTCCGGACAGGGAGAGAAAAACTGTTTTTT

j_call: TRBJ2-5
d_call: NA
clone_size: few
v_call: TRBV12-3/TRBV12-4
cdr3_aa: CASRPQGLGQETQYF
cdr3_nt: TGTGCCAGCAGGCCACAGGGTTTGGGCCAAGAGACCCAGTACTTC

j_call: TRBJ1-2
d_call: NA
clone_size: few
v_call: TRBV5-1
cdr3_aa: CASSSDIAYGYTF
cdr3_nt: TGCGCCAGCAGCTCCGACATAGCCTATGGCTACACCTTC

j_call: TRBJ2-1
d_call: TRBD2
clone_size: NA
v_call: TRBV20-1
cdr3_aa: CSAEGGLASDEQFF
cdr3_nt: TGCAGTGCCGAGGGCGGACTAGCCTCGGATGAGCAGTTCTTC

j_call: TRBJ1-4
d_call: NA
clone_size: NA
v_call: TRBV4-1
cdr3_aa: CASSQGGTPGRATNEKLFF
cdr3_nt: TGCGCCAGCAGCCAAGGTGGCACCCCGGGAAGGGCAACTAATGAAAAACTGTTTTTT

j_call: TRBJ2-1
d_call: TRBD2
clone_size: few
v_call: TRBV9
cdr3_aa: CASSDDGTSYEQFF
cdr3_nt: TGTGCCAGCAGCGACGATGGGACTAGCTATGAGCAGTTCTTC

j_call: TRBJ2-1
d_call: TRBD2
clone_size: NA
v_call: TRBV10-3
cdr3_aa: CAIRGLGRNNEQFF
cdr3_nt: TGTGCCATCAGGGGACTAGGTAGGAACAATGAGCAGTTCTTC

j_call: TRBJ2-1
d_call: TRBD2
clone_size: once
v_call: TRBV29-1
cdr3_aa: CSLTLAGRPYNEQFF
cdr3_nt: TGCAGCTTAACGCTAGCGGGAAGACCATACAATGAGCAGTTCTTC

j_call: TRBJ2-3
d_call: TRBD2
clone_size: NA
v_call: TRBV29-1
cdr3_aa: CSVGTSGPVEDTQYF
cdr3_nt: TGCAGCGTCGGGACTAGCGGGCCGGTGGAGGATACGCAGTATTTT

j_call: TRBJ2-5
d_call: TRBD2
clone_size: NA
v_call: TRBV7-2
cdr3_aa: CASSLERTSGRETQYF
cdr3_nt: TGTGCCAGCAGCTTAGAGCGGACTAGCGGGAGAGAGACCCAGTACTTC

j_call: TRBJ1-1
d_call: NA
clone_size: NA
v_call: TRBV5-1
cdr3_aa: CASSSWPESNTEAFF
cdr3_nt: TGCGCCAGCAGCTCCTGGCCTGAGTCGAACACTGAAGCTTTCTTT

j_call: TRBJ2-7
d_call: NA
clone_size: NA
v_call: TRBV6-5
cdr3_aa: CASRTTGYRTYEQYF
cdr3_nt: TGTGCCAGCAGAACAACAGGGTATCGGACCTACGAGCAGTACTTC

j_call: TRBJ2-7
d_call: TRBD2
clone_size: few
v_call: TRBV7-8
cdr3_aa: CASSLGLGLAARGQYF
cdr3_nt: TGTGCCAGCAGCTTGGGCCTGGGACTAGCGGCCAGGGGGCAGTACTTC

j_call: TRBJ1-5
d_call: NA
clone_size: few
v_call: TRBV2
cdr3_aa: CASSPEGVNQPQHF
cdr3_nt: TGTGCCAGCAGCCCGGAGGGGGTCAATCAGCCCCAGCATTTT

j_call: TRBJ2-5
d_call: NA
clone_size: NA
v_call: TRBV10-3
cdr3_aa: CAISESKVGETQYF
cdr3_nt: TGTGCCATCAGTGAGTCGAAGGTTGGAGAGACCCAGTACTTC

j_call: TRBJ2-1
d_call: NA
clone_size: few
v_call: TRBV3-1
cdr3_aa: CASSRLAGQGASEQFF
cdr3_nt: TGTGCCAGCAGCCGACTAGCGGGACAGGGGGCAAGTGAGCAGTTCTTC